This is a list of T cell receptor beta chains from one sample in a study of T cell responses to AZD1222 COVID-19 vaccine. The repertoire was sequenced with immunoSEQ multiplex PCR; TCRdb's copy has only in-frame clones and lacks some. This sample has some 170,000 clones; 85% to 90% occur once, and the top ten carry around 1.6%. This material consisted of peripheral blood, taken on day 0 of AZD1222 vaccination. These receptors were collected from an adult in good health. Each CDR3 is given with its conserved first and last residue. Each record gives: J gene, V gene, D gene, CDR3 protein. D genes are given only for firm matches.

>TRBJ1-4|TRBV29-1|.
CSVKGGAIATNEKLFF
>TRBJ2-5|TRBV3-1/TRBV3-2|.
CASSQARGRTQYF
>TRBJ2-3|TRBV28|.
CASSFLAGADTQYF
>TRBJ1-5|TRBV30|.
CAWSVVGGNQPQHF
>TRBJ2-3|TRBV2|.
CASKTGADTQYF
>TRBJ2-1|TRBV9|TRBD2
CASSATGLAVSYNEQFF
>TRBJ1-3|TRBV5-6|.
CASSLSRSHGNTIYF
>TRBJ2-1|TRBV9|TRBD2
CASSGQSGSPNEQFF
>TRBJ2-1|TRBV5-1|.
CASSLGQAPNEQFF
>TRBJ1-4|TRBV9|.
CASSPRIRDDEKLFF
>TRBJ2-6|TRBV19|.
CASSNWGSGANVLTF
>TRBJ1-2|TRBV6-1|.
CASSEAGELYGYTF
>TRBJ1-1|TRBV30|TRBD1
CAWSPVPMTGVGTEAFF
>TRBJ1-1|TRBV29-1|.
CSVSGTEAFF
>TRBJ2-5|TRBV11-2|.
CASAWAAGGETQYF
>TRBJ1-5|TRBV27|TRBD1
CASSRKPGGEQPQHF
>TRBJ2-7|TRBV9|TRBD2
CASSPWTSGRPSSYEQYF
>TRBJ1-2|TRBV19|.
CASKRSSANYGYTF
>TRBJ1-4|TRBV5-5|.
CASSLERGVRLFF
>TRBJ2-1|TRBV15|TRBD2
CATSGHLAGANEQFF
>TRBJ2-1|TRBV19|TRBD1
CASSLPGQGTRQFF
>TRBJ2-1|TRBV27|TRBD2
CASSLTIPGLAPAYNEQFF